This entry is about one T cell receptor (beta chain). TCRdb used MiXCR to reprocess the RT-PCR reads, holding one entry per CDR3 protein. Among approximately 500,000 distinct CDR3 sequences, approximately 14% were seen once, and the ten largest hold approximately 12%. The sample belongs to a study of response to subunit inactivated influenza vaccine. Germline CDR1 reads LGHNA; CDR2 reads YSLEER. Trimming removed 3 bases from V and 0 bases from J, with 14 bases in between. CDR3 length equals 16 residues. The sample in question was PBMCs from blood, obtained about 13 days after vaccination. The chain is built from TRBV4-3 and TRBJ1-1, with D possibly TRBD1 on 5 matching bases. The sequence was collected from a man aged 50 or older who received an inactivated influenza vaccine. The CDR3 nucleotides are TGCGCCAGCAGCCACGCCGGACACCACATGAACACTGAAGCTTTCTTT. It specifies CASSHAGHHMNTEAFF.